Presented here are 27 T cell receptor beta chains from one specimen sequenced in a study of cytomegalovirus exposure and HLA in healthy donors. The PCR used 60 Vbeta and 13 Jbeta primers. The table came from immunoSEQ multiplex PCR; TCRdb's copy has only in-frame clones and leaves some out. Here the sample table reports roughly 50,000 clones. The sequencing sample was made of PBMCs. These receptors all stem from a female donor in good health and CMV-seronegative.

The CDR3 here is CASSLVTSVYNEQFF. CDR3 coding DNA: TGCGCCAGCAGCTTGGTAACTAGCGTTTACAATGAGCAGTTCTTC. V is TRBV5-1 and J is TRBJ2-1, with 7 nucleotides matching TRBD2. From germline, CDR1 is SGHRS and CDR2 YFSETQ. CDR3 size: 15 residues. The ends lost 0 bases at V and 4 bases at J; junction bases unmatched: 4.

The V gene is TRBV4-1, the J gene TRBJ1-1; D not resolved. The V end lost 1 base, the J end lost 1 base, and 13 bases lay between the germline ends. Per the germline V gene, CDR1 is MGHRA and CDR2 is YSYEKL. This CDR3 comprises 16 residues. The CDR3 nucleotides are TGCGCCAGCAGCCAAGCCTACGAGGTCAGGAACACTGAAGCTTTCTTT. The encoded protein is CASSQAYEVRNTEAFF.

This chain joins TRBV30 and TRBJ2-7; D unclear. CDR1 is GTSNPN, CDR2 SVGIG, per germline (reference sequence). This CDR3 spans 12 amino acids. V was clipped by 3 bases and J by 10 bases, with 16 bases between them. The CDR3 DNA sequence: TGTGCCTGGAGCCCCCAGGAACGGCGACAGTACTTC. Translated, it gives CAWSPQERRQYF.

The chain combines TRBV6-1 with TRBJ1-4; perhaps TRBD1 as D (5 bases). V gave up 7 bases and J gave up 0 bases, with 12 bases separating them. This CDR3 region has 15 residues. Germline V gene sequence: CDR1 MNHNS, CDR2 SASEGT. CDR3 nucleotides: TGTGCCAGCACAGGGTTTATCTCAACTAATGAAAAACTGTTTTTT. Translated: CASTGFISTNEKLFF.

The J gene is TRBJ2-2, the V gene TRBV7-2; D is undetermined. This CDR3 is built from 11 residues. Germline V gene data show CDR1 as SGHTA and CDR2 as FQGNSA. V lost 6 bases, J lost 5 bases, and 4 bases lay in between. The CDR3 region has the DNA TGTGCCAGCAGGCGGACCGGGGAGCTGTTTTTT. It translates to CASRRTGELFF.

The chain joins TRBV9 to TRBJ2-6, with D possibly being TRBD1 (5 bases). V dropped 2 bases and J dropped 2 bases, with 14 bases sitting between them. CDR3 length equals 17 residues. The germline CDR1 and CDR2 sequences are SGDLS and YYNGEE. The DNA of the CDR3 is TGTGCCAGCAGCGTTGCCCCAGGGATTCCTGGGGCCAACGTCCTGACTTTC. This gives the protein CASSVAPGIPGANVLTF.

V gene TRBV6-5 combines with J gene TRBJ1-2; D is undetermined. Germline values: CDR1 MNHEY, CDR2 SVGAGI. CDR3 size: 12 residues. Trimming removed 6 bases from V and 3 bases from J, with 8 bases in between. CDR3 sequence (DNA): TGTGCCAGCAGGGAGGGAGACTATGGCTACACCTTC. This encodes CASREGDYGYTF.

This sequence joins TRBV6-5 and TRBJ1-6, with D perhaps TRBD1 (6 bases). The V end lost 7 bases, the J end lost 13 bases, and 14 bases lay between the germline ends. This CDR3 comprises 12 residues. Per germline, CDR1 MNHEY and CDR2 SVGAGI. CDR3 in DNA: TGTGCCAGCAAAGGGGGTCCTAAGCCCCTCCACTTT. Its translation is CASKGGPKPLHF.

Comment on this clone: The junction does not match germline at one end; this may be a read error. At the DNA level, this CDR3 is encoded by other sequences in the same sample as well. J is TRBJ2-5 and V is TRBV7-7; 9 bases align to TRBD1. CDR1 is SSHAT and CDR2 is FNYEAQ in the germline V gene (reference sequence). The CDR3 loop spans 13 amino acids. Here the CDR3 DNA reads TGTGCTAGCAGCCGAGACAGGGGGGAGACCCAGTACTTC. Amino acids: CASSRDRGETQYF.

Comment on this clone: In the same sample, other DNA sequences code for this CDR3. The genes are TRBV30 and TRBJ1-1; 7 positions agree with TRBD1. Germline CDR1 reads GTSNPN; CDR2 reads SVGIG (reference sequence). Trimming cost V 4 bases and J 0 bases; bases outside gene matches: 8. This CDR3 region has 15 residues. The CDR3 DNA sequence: TGTGCCTGGAAACCACCGGGACAGTTGAACACTGAAGCTTTCTTT. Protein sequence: CAWKPPGQLNTEAFF.

The CDR3 DNA reads TGTGCCAGTAGCCCGCTAGGGGGAGACTATGGCTACACCTTC. Protein product: CASSPLGGDYGYTF. This chain joins TRBV19 and TRBJ1-2; perhaps TRBD1 as D (6 bases). V was clipped by 6 bases and J by 3 bases, with 14 bases between them. Germline-derived CDR1 and CDR2 are LNHDA and SQIVND (reference sequence). The CDR3 totals 14 residues.

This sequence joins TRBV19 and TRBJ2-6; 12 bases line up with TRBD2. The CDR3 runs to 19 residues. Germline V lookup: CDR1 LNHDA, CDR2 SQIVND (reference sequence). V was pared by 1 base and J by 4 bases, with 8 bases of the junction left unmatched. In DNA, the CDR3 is TGTGCCAGTAGTATAGCAAGACTAGCGGGAGCCTCAGGGGCCAACGTCCTGACTTTC. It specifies CASSIARLAGASGANVLTF.

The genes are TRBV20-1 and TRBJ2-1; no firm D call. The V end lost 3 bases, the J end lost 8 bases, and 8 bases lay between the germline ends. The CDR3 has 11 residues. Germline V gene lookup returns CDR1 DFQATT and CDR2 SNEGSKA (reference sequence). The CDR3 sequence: CSASMYDEQFF. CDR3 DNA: TGCAGTGCTAGTATGTATGATGAGCAGTTCTTC.

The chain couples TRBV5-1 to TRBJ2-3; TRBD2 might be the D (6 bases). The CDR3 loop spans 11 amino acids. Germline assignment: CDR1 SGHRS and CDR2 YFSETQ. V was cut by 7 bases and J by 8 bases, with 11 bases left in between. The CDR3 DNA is TGCGCCAGCCGTGCCGGGGGTACGCAGTATTTT. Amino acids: CASRAGGTQYF. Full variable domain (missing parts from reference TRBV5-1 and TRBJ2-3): KAGVTQTPRYLIKTRGQQVTLSCSPISGHRSVSWYQQTPGQGLQFLFEYFSETQRNKGNFPGRFSGRQFSNSRSEMNVSTLELGDSALYLCASRAGGTQYFGPGTRLTVL.

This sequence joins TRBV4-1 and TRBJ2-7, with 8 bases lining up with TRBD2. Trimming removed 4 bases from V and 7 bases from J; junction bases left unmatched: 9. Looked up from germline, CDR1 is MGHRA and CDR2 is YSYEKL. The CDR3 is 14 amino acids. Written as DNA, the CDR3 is TGCGCCAGCAGCCCCGGGGGGGCGCTAGGGGAGCAGTACTTC. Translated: CASSPGGALGEQYF.

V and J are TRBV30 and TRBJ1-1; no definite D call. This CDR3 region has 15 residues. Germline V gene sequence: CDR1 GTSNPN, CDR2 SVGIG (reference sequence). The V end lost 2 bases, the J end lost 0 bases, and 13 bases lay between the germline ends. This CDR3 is CAWSRSRNLNTEAFF. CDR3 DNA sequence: TGTGCCTGGAGTCGCTCCAGGAACCTGAACACTGAAGCTTTCTTT.

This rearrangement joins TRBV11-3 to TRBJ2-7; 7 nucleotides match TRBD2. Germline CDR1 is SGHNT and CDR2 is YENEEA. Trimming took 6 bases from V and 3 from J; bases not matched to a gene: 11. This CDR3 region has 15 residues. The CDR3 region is CASRSRRGVDYEQYF. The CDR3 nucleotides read TGTGCCAGCAGGTCACGACGGGGGGTCGACTACGAGCAGTACTTC.

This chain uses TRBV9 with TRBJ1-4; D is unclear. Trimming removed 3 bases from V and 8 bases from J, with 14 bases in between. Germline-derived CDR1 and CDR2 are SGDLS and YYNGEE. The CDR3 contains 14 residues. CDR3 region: CASSARETGEKLFF. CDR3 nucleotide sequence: TGTGCCAGCAGCGCCCGGGAGACTGGCGAAAAACTGTTTTTT.

The CDR3 loop is CASSPRTLNPNSGNTIYF. The CDR3 DNA reads as TGTGCCAGCTCACCGCGGACACTTAACCCCAACTCTGGAAACACCATATATTTT. The chain carries TRBV18 and TRBJ1-3; maybe TRBD1 (5 bases). CDR1 KGHSH and CDR2 LQKENI come from the germline V gene. The CDR3 extends over 18 amino acids. V was clipped by 3 bases and J by 0 bases, with 18 bases between them.

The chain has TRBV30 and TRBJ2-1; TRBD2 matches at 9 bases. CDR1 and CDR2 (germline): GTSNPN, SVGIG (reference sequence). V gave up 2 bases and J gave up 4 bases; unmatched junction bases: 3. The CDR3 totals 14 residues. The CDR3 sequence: CAWSISGGYNEQFF. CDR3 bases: TGTGCCTGGAGTATAAGCGGGGGGTACAATGAGCAGTTCTTC. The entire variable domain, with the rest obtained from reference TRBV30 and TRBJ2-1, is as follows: SQTIHQWPATLVQPVGSPLSLECTVEGTSNPNLYWYRQAAGRGLQLLFYSVGIGQISSEVPQNLSASRPQDRQFILSSKKLLLSDSGFYLCAWSISGGYNEQFFGPGTRLTVL.

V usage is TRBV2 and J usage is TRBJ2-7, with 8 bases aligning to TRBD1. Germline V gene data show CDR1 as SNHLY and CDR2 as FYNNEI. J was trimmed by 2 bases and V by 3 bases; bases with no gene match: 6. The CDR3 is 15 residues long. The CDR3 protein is CASSERTGRTYEQYF. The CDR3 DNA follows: TGTGCCAGCAGTGAGAGGACAGGGCGAACCTACGAGCAGTACTTC.

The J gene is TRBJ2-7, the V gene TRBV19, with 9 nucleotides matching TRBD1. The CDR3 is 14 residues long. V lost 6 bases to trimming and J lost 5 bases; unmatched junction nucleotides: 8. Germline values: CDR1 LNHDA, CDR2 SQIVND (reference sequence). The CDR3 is CASSTPGQGNEQYF. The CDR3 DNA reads TGTGCCAGTAGCACCCCGGGACAGGGAAACGAGCAGTACTTC.

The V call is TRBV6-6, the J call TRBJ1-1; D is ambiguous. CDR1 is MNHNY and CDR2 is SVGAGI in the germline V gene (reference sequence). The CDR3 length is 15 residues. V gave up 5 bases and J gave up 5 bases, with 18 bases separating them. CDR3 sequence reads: CASSPPGGIGTEAFF. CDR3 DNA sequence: TGTGCCAGCAGTCCCCCTGGAGGGATTGGTACTGAAGCTTTCTTT.

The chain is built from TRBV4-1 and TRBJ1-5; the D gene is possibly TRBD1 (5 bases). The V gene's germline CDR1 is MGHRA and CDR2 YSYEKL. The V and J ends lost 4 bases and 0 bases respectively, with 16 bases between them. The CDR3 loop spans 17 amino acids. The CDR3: CASSPTEGSYSNQPQHF. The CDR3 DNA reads TGCGCCAGCAGCCCTACGGAGGGGAGTTATAGCAATCAGCCCCAGCATTTT.

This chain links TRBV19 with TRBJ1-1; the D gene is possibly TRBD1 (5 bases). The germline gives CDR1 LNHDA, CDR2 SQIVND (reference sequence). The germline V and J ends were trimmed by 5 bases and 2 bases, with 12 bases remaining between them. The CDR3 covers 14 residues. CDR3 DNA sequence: TGTGCCAGTAGTCTTTTCGGGGGAAACACTGAAGCTTTCTTT. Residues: CASSLFGGNTEAFF.

CDR3: CSVGGPNGYTF. The CDR3 DNA is TGCAGCGTTGGGGGCCCAAATGGCTACACCTTC. V and J are TRBV29-1 and TRBJ1-2; the D gene is possibly TRBD1 (5 bases). Trimming cost V 4 bases and J 6 bases, with 9 bases left between them. CDR1 SQVTM and CDR2 ANQGSEA come from the germline V gene. CDR3 length equals 11 residues.

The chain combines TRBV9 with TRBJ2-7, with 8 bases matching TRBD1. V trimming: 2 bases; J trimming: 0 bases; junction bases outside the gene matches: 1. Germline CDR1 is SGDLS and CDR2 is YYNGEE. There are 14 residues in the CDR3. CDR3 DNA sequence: TGTGCCAGCAGCGTCCAGGGGGCCTCCTACGAGCAGTACTTC. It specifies CASSVQGASYEQYF.